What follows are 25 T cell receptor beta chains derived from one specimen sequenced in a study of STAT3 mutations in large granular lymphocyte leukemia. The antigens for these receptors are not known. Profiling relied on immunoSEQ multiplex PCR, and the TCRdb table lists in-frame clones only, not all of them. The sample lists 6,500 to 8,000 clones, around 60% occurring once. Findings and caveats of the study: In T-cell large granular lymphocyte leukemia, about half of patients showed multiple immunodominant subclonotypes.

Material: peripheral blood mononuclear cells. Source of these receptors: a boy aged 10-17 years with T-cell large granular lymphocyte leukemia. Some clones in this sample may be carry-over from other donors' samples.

CDR3 residues: CAWTGTGTSGSGWNEQFF. The CDR3 nucleotides are TGTGCCTGGACCGGAACCGGGACTAGCGGGTCGGGTTGGAATGAGCAGTTCTTC. This chain joins TRBV30 and TRBJ2-1, with TRBD2 identical over 12 bases. Germline CDR1 GTSNPN, CDR2 SVGIG (reference sequence). J gave up 7 bases and V 4 bases, and 17 bases lay outside the gene matches. This CDR3 spans 18 amino acids.

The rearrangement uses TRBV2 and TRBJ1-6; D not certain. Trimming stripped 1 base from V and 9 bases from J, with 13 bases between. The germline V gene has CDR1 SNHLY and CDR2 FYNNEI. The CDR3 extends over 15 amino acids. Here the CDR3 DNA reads TGTGCCAGCAGTGAAGTAGGCAGGTCTCGTTCACCCCTCCACTTT. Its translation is CASSEVGRSRSPLHF.

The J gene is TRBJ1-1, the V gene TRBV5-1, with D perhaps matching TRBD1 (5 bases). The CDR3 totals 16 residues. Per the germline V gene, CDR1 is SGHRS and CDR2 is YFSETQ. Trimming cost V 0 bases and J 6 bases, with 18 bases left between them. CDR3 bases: TGCGCCAGCAGCTTGGAGGCAGGGTTCCGTATCGCTGAAGCTTTCTTT. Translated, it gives CASSLEAGFRIAEAFF.

CDR3 in amino acids: CASSPDREQFF. As DNA, the CDR3 is TGTGCCAGCTCACCGGACAGGGAGCAGTTCTTC. The gene calls are TRBV18 and TRBJ2-1; 7 positions match TRBD1. V trimming: 3 bases; J trimming: 10 bases; junction bases outside the gene matches: 0. The CDR3 sequence is 11 residues long. Germline V gene sequence: CDR1 KGHSH, CDR2 LQKENI.

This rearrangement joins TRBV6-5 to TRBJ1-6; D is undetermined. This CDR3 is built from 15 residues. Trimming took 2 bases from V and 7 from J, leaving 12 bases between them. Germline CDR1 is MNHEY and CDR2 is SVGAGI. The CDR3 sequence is CASSYNGVNNSPLHF. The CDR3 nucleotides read TGTGCCAGCAGTTACAACGGGGTAAACAATTCACCCCTCCACTTT.

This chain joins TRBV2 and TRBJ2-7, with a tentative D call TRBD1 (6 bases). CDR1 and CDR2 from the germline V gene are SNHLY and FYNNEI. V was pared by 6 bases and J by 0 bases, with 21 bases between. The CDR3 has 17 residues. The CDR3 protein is CASRRTYRDTASYEQYF. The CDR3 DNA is TGTGCCAGCAGGCGCACATACCGGGACACGGCCTCCTACGAGCAGTACTTC.

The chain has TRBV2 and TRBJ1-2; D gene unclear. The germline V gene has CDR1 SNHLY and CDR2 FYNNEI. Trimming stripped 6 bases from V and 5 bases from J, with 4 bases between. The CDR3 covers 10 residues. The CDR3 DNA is TGTGCCAGCAGGGGGTATGGCTACACCTTC. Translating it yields CASRGYGYTF.

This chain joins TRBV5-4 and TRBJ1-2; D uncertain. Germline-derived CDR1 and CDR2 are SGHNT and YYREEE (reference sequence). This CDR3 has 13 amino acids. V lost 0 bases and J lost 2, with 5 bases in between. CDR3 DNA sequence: TGTGCCAGCAGCTTGGAACAAAACTATGGCTACACCTTC. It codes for CASSLEQNYGYTF.

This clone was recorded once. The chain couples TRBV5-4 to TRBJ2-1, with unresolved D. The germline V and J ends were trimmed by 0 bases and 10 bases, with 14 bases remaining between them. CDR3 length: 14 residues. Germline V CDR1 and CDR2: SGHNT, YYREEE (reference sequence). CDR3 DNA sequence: TGTGCCAGCAGCTTGGATCCCACGGGCCGAGAGCAGTTCTTC. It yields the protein CASSLDPTGREQFF.

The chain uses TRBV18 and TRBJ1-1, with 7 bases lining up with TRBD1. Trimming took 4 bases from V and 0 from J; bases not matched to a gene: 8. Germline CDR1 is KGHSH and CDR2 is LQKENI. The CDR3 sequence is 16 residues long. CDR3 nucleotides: TGTGCCAGCTCACAGCCGGGACAGCTCATGAACACTGAAGCTTTCTTT. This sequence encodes CASSQPGQLMNTEAFF.

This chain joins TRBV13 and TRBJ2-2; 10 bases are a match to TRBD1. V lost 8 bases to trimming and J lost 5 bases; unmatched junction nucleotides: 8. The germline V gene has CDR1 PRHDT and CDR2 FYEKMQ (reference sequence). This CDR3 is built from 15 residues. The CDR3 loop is CASQVGQGETGELFF. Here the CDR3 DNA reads TGTGCCAGCCAAGTTGGACAGGGGGAAACCGGGGAGCTGTTTTTT.

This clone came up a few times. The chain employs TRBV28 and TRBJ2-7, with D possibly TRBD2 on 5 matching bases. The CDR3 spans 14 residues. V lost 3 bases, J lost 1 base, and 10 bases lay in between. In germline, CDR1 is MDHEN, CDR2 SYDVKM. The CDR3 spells CASSFRGRSYEQYF. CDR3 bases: TGTGCCAGCAGTTTCCGGGGAAGGTCCTACGAGCAGTACTTC.

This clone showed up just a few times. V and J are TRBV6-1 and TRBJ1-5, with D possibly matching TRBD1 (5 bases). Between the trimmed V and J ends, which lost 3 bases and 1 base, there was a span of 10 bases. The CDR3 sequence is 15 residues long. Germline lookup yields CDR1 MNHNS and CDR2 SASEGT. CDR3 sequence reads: CASSEVRVSNQPQHF. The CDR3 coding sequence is TGTGCCAGCAGTGAGGTCAGGGTGAGCAATCAGCCCCAGCATTTT.

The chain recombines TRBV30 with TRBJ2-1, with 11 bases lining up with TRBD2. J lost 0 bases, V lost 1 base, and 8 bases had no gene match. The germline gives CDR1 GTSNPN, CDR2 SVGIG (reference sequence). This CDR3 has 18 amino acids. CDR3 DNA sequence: TGTGCCTGGAGTGCCGGGACTAGCGGAAAAAGCTCCTACAATGAGCAGTTCTTC. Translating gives CAWSAGTSGKSSYNEQFF.

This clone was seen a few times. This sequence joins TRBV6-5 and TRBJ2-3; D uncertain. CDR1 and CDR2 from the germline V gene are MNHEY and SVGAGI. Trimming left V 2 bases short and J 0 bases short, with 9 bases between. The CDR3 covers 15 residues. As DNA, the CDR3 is TGTGCCAGCAGTTACCGCCCCAGGAGCACAGATACGCAGTATTTT. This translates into CASSYRPRSTDTQYF.

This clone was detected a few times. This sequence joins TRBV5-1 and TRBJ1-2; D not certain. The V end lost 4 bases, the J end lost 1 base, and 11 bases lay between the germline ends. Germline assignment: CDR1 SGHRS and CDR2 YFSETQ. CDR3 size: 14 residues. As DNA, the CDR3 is TGCGCCAGCAGCATCCGGGTTAATAACTATGGCTACACCTTC. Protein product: CASSIRVNNYGYTF.

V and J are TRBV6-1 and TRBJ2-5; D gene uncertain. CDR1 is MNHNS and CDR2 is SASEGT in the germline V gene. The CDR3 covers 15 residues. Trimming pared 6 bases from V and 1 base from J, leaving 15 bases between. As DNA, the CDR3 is TGTGCCAGCAGCAGGAATCTGATGTCCCAAGAGACCCAGTACTTC. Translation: CASSRNLMSQETQYF.

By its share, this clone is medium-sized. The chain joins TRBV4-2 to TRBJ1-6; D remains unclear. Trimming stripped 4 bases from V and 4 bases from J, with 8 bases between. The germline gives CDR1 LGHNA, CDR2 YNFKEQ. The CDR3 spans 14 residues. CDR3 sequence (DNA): TGTGCCAGCAGCCCAACAAATTATAATTCACCCCTCCACTTT. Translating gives CASSPTNYNSPLHF.

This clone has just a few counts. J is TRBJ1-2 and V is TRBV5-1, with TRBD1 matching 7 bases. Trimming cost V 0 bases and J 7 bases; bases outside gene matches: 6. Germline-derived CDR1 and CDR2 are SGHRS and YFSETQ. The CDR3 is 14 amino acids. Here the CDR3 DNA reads TGCGCCAGCAGCTTGGTCCAGGGGGACTCTGGCTACACCTTC. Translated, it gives CASSLVQGDSGYTF.

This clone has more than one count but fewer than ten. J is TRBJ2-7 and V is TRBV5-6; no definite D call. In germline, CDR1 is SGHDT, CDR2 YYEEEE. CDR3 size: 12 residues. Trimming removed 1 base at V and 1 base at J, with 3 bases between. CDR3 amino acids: CASSLRSYEQYF. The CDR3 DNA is TGTGCCAGCAGCTTGAGGTCCTACGAGCAGTACTTC.

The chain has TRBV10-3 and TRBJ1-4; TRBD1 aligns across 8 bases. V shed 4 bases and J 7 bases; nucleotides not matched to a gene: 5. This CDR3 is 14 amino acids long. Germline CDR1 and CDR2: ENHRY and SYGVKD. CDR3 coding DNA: TGTGCCATCAGTGGCGACAGGGGCTCTGAAAAACTGTTTTTT. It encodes CAISGDRGSEKLFF.

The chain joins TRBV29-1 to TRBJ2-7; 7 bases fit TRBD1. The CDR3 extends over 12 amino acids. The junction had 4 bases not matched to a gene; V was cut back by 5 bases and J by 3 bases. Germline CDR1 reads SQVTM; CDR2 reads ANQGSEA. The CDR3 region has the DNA TGCAGCGTTTCCACAGGGGACTACGAGCAGTACTTC. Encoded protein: CSVSTGDYEQYF.

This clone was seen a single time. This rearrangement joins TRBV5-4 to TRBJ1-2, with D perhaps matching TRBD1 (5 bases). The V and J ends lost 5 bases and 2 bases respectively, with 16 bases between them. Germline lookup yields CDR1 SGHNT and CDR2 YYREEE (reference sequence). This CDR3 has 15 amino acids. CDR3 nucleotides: TGTGCCAGCAGTTTCCTTCGGGACTTGAACTATGGCTACACCTTC. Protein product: CASSFLRDLNYGYTF.

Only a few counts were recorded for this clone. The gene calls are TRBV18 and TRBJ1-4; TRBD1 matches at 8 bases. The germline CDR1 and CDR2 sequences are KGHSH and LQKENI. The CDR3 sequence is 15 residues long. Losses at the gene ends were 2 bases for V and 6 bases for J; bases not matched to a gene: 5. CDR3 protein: CASSPKGQGDEKLFF. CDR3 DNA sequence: TGTGCCAGCTCACCAAAAGGACAGGGAGATGAAAAACTGTTTTTT.

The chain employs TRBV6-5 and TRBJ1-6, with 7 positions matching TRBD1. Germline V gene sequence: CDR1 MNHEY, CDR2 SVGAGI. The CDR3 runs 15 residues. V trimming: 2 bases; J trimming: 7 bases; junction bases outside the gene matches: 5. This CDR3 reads CASSYVGQQNSPLHF. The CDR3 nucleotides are TGTGCCAGCAGTTACGTGGGACAGCAGAATTCACCCCTCCACTTT.